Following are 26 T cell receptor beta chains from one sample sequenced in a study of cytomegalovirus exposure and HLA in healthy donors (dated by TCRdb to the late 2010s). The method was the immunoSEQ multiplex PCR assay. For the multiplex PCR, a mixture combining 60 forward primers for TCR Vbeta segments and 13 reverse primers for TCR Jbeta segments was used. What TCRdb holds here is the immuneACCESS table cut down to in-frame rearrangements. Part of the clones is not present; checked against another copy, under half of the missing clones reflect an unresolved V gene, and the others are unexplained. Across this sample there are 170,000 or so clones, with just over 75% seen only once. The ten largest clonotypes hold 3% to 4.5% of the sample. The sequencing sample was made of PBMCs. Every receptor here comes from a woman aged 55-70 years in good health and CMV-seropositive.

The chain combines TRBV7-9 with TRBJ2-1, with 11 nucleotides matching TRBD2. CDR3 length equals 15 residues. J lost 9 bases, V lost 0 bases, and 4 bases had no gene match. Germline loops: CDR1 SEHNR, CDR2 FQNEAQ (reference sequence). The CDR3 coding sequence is TGTGCCAGCAGCTTAGCCCTAGCGGGGGGAGGTGAGCAGTTCTTC. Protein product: CASSLALAGGGEQFF.

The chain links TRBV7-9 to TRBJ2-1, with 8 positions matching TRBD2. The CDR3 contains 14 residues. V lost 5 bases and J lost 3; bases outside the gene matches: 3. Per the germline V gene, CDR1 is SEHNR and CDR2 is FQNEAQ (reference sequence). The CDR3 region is CASSQRGYYNEQFF. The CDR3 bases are TGTGCCAGCAGCCAGCGGGGGTACTACAATGAGCAGTTCTTC. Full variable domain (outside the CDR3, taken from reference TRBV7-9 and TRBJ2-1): DTGVSQNPRHKITKRGQNVTFRCDPISEHNRLYWYRQTLGQGPEFLTYFQNEAQLEKSRLLSDRFSAERPKGSFSTLEIQRTEQGDSAMYLCASSQRGYYNEQFFGPGTRLTVL.

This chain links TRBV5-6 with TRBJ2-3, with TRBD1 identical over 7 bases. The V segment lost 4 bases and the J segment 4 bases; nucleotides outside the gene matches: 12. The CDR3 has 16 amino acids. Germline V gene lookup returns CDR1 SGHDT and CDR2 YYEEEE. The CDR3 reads CASSLDRQGPADTQYF. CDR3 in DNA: TGTGCCAGCAGCCTCGATCGACAGGGTCCGGCAGATACGCAGTATTTT.

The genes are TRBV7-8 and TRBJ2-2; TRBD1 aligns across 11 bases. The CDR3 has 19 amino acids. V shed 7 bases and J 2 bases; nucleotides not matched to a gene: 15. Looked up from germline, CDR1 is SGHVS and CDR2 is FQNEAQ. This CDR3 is CASTLNIVGTGGNTGELFF. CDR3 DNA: TGTGCCAGCACCCTAAACATAGTCGGGACAGGGGGTAACACCGGGGAGCTGTTTTTT. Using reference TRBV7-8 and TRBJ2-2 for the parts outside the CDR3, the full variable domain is GAGVSQSPRYKVAKRGQDVALRCDPISGHVSLFWYQQALGQGPEFLTYFQNEAQLDKSGLPSDRFFAERPEGSVSTLKIQRTQQEDSAVYLCASTLNIVGTGGNTGELFFGEGSRLTVL.

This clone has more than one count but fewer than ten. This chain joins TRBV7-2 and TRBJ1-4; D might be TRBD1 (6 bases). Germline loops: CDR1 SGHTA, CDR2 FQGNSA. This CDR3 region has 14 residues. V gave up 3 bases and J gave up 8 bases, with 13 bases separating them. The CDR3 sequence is CASSFGGAGEKLFF. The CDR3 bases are TGTGCCAGCAGCTTTGGGGGCGCAGGAGAAAAACTGTTTTTT. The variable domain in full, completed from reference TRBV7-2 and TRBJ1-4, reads GAGVSQSPSNKVTEKGKDVELRCDPISGHTALYWYRQSLGQGLEFLIYFQGNSAPDKSGLPSDRFSAERTGGSVSTLTIQRTQQEDSAVYLCASSFGGAGEKLFFGSGTQLSVL.

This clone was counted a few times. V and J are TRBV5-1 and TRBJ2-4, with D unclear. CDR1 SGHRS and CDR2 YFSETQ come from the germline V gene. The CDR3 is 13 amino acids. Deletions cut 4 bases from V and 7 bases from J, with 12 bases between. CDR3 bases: TGCGCCAGCAGCGAGGCCACTGGGAACATTCAGTACTTC. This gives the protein CASSEATGNIQYF.

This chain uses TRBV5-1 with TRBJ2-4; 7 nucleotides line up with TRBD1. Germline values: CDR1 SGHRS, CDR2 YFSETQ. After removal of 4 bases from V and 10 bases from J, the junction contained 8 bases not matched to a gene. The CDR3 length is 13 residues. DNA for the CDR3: TGCGCCAGCAGCCAAACAGGGGTACCAATTCAGTACTTC. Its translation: CASSQTGVPIQYF.

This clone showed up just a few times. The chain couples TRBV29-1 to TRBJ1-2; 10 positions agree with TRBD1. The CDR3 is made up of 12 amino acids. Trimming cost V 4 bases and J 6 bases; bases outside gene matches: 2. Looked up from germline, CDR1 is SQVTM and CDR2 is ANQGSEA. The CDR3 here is CSVGQGADGYTF. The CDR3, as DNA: TGCAGCGTTGGACAGGGGGCGGATGGCTACACCTTC. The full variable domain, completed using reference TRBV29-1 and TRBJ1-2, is SAVISQKPSRDICQRGTSLTIQCQVDSQVTMMFWYRQQPGQSLTLIATANQGSEATYESGFVIDKFPISRPNLTFSTLTVSNMSPEDSSIYLCSVGQGADGYTFGSGTRLTVV.

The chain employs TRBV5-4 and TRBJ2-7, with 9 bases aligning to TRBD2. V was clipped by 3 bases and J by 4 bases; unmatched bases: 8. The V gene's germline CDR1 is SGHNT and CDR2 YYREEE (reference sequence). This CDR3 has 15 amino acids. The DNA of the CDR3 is TGTGCCAGCAGCTCGGAACCTAGCGGGGCTTACGAGCAGTACTTC. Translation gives CASSSEPSGAYEQYF. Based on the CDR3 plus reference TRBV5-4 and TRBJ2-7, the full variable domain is ETGVTQSPTHLIKTRGQQVTLRCSSQSGHNTVSWYQQALGQGPQFIFQYYREEENGRGNFPPRFSGLQFPNYSSELNVNALELDDSALYLCASSSEPSGAYEQYFGPGTRLTVT.

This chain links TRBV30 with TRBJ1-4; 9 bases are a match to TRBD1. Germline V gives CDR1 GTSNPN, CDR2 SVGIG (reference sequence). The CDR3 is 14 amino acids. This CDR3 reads CATNPGTGYGKLFF. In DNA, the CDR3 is TGTGCTACCAACCCAGGGACAGGGTACGGAAAACTGTTTTTT.

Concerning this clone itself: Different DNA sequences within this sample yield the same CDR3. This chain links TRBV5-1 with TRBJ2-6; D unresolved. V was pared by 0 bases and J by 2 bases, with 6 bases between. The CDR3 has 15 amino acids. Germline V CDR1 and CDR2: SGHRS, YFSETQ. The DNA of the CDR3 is TGCGCCAGCAGCTTGGGAGGCACTGGGGCCAACGTCCTGACTTTC. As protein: CASSLGGTGANVLTF.

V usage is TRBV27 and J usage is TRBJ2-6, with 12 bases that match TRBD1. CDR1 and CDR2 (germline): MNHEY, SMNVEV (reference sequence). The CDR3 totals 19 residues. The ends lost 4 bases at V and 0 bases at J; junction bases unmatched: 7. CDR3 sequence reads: CASSYRPGQGASGANVLTF. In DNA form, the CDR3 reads TGTGCCAGCAGTTACCGGCCGGGACAGGGGGCCTCTGGGGCCAACGTCCTGACTTTC.

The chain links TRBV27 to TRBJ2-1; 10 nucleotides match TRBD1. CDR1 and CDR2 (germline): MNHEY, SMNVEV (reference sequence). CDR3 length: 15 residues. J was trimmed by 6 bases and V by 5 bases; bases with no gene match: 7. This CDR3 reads CASSPSRDRGNEQFF. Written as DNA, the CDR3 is TGTGCCAGCAGTCCGTCCCGGGACAGGGGCAATGAGCAGTTCTTC.

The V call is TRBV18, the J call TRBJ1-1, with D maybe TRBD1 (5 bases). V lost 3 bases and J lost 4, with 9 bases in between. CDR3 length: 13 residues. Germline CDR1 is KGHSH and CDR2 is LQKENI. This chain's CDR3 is CASSPAGGTEAFF. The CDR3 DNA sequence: TGTGCCAGCTCACCGGCGGGGGGCACTGAAGCTTTCTTT.

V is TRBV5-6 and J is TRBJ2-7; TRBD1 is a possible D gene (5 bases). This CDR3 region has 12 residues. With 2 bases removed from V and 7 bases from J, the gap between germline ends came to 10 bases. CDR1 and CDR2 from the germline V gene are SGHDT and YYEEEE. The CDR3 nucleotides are TGTGCCAGCAGCTTAGCAGCAGGGGAGCAGTACTTC. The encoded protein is CASSLAAGEQYF. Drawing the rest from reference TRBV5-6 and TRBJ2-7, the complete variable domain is DAGVTQSPTHLIKTRGQQVTLRCSPKSGHDTVSWYQQALGQGPQFIFQYYEEEERQRGNFPDRFSGHQFPNYSSELNVNALLLGDSALYLCASSLAAGEQYFGPGTRLTVT.

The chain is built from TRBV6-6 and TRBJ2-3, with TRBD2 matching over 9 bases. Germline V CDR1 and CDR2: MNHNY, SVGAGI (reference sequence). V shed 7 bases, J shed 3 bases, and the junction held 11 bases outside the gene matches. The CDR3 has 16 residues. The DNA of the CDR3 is TGTGCCAGCACCCCGGAGAGCGGGAGGTTTACAGATACGCAGTATTTT. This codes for CASTPESGRFTDTQYF.

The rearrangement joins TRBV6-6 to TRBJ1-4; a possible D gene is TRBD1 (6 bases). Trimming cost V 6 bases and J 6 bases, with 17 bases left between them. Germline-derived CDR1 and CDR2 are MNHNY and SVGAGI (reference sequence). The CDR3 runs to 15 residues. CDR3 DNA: TGTGCCAGCAGCTTTGGGGGCCTGCAGGATGAAAAACTGTTTTTT. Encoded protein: CASSFGGLQDEKLFF.

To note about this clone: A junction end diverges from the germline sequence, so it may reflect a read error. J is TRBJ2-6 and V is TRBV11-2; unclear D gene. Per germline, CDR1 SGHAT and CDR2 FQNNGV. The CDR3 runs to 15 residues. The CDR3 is CASSLEASGANVLTF. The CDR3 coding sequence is TGTGCCAGCAGCCTAGAGGCCTCTGGGGCCAACGTCCTGACTTTC.

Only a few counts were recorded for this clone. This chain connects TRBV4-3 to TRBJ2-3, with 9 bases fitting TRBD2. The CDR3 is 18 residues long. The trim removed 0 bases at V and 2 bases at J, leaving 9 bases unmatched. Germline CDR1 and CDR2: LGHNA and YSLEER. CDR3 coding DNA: TGCGCCAGCAGCCAAGATAGGTTCGGCGGGGGGGCCACAGATACGCAGTATTTT. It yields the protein CASSQDRFGGGATDTQYF.

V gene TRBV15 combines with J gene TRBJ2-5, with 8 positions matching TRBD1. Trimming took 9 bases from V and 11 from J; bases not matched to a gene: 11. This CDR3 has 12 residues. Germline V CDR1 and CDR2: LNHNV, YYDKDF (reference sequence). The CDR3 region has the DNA TGTGCCACTGCGCCGGGGACAGGACATCAGTACTTC. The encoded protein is CATAPGTGHQYF.

CDR3 DNA sequence: TGTGCCAGTAGTATATACAGGGCAAATTCACCCCTCCACTTT. Translation: CASSIYRANSPLHF. The chain joins TRBV19 to TRBJ1-6; perhaps TRBD1 as D (6 bases). V was shortened by 2 bases and J by 7 bases, with 9 bases between the two germline ends. Per the germline V gene, CDR1 is LNHDA and CDR2 is SQIVND (reference sequence). CDR3 length: 14 amino acids.

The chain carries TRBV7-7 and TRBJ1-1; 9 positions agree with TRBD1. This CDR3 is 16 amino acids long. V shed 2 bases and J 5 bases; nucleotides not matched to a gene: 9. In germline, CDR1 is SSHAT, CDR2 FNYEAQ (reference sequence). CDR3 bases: TGTGCCAGCAGCTTAAGGACAGGGGAAGGCTGGACTGAAGCTTTCTTT. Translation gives CASSLRTGEGWTEAFF.

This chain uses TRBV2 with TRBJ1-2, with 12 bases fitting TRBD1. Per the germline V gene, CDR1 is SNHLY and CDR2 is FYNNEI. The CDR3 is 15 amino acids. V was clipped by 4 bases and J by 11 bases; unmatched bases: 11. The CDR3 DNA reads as TGTGCCAGCAGTGGCTGGGACAGGGGGCAAATGGGGTACACCTTC. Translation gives CASSGWDRGQMGYTF.

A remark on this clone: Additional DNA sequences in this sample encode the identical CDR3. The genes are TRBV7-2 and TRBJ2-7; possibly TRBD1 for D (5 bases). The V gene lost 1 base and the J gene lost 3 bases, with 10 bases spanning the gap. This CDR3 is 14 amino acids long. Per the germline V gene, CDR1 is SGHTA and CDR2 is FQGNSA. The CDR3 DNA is TGTGCCAGCAGCTTAGTGGCAGGGAACTACGAGCAGTACTTC. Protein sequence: CASSLVAGNYEQYF.

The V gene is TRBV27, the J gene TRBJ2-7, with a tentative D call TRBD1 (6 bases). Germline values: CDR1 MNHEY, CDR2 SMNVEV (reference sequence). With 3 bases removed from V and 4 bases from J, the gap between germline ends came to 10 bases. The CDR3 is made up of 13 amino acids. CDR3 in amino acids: CASSFGRGYEQYF. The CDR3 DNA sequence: TGTGCCAGCAGTTTTGGCAGGGGTTACGAGCAGTACTTC.

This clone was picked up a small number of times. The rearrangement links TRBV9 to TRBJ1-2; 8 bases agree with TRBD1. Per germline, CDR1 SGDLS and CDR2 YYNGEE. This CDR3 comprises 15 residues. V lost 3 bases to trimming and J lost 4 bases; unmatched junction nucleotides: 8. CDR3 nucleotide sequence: TGTGCCAGCAGCGGAGGACAGGGAGGGATCTATGGCTACACCTTC. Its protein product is CASSGGQGGIYGYTF.